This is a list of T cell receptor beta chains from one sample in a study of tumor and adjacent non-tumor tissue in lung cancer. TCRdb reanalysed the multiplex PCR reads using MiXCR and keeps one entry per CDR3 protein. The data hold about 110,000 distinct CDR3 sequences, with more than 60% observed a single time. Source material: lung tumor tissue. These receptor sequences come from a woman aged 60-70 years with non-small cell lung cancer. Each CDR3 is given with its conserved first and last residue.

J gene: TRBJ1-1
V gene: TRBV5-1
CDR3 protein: CASSLEVVGKTFF

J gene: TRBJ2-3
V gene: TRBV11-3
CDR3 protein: CASCLDSRLAGGPIITDTQYF

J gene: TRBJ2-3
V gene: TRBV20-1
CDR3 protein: CRGSRERGGTDTQYF

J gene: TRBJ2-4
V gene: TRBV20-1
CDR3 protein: CSAPSPSEGQYF

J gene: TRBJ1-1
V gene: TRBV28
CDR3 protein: CTSRPTGGQGAEAFF

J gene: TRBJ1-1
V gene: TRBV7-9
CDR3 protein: CDSILGGQTIEAFF

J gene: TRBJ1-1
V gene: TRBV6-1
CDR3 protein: CANQTDRGTEAFF

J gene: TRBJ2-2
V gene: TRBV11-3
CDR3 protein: CASSSPGVNTGELFF

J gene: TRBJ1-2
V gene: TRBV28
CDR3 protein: CASSPSRVYGYTF

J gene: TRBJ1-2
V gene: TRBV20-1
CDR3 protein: CSFEGQGVEGHTF

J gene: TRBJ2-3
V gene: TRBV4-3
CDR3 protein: CANSQGTSRADTHYF

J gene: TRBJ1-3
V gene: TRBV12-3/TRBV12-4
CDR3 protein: CASRLGIGAGVSGNTIYF

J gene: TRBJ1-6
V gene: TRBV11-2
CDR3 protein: CARRLEASNSPLHF

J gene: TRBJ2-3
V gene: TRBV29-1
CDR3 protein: CSVVGLAGLDTQYF

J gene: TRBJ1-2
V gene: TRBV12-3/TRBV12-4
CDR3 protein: CASREQDIDYGCTF

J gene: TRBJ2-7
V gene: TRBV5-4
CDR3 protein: CASSPNRVAYEQYF

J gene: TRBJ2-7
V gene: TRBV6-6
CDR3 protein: CASSDRGYEKYF

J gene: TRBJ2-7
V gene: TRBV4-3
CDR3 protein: CANSQGSSGTYEQYF

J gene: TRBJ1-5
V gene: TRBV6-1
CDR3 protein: CVSSEDGHNQPQHF

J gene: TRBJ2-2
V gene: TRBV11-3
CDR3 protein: CLSSPGAGVTGELFF

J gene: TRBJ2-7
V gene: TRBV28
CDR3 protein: CASRPGQGGYEQYF

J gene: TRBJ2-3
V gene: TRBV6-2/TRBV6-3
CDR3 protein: CATSFLPNGSTADAQYF

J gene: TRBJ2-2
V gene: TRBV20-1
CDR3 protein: CSARGAGGTGELFF

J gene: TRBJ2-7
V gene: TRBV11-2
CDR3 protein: CAISWDRGGYEQLF